This T cell receptor (beta chain) was retrieved from a study of cytomegalovirus exposure and HLA in healthy donors. Overall study findings and caveats: No immune exposure information besides CMV serostatus was available. TCR beta V segments were, for the most part, productive about 87% or about 30% of the time in an earlier analysis. Exclusion applied to some V segments, including TRBV6-2 and TRBV6-3, as they were indistinguishable.

The CDR3 is 15 amino acids. The germline V gene has CDR1 MDHEN and CDR2 SYDVKM. The trim removed 0 bases at V and 3 bases at J, leaving 3 bases unmatched. The sample holds a few counts of this clone. What it binds is unknown. PCR involved 60 Vbeta and 13 Jbeta primers. Profiled with immunoSEQ multiplex PCR; TCRdb holds only in-frame clones, not every one. The table includes tens of thousands of clones, roughly 80% detected once. Input material: PBMCs. The TCR sequence derives from a girl between 2 and 10 years old in good health and CMV-seropositive. The J gene is TRBJ2-5, the V gene TRBV28; 8 nucleotides line up with TRBD1. CDR3 in DNA: TGTGCCAGCAGTTTATGGGGACAGGTTGAAGAGACCCAGTACTTC. Amino acids: CASSLWGQVEETQYF.